The clone carrying this T cell receptor (beta chain) was observed at least ten times. The antigen is unknown. It was 5'RACE with constant-segment primers that produced the TCR alpha and TCR beta cDNA libraries, which carried sample barcodes and UMIs. A single record per CDR3 protein comes from TCRdb applying MiXCR to the 5' RACE reads. The table lists about 340,000 distinct CDR3 sequences, roughly 15% of them singletons. The germline gives CDR1 SGHTA, CDR2 FQGNSA. Trimming cost V 1 base and J 3 bases, with 5 bases left between them. This CDR3 comprises 13 residues. This record comes from a study of T-cell memory formation after mild COVID-19. As for the study in general: Each donor largely had its own TCR clusters.

Whole-study findings and limits: Memory sampled before infection contained some responding clones, suggesting cross-reactive memory joined.

The sequencing input was PBMCs or a T cell subset sorted from them (not recorded which). The V gene is TRBV7-2, the J gene TRBJ2-3, with D hard to call. The TCR sequence derives from a man aged 18-30 years who had mild COVID-19 (a few samples of this study predate the infection). Cell type and time point are not known. CDR3 amino acids: CASSLGVTDTQYF. The CDR3 bases are TGTGCCAGCAGCTTAGGAGTGACAGATACGCAGTATTTT.